Listed below are T cell receptor beta chains from one sample, sequenced in a study of shared clonotypes between healthy human individuals. Some clones are missing from TCRdb's copy, which holds only in-frame ones; the method was immunoSEQ multiplex PCR. This sample has roughly 2.1 million clones, with just over 90% found just once. Material for sequencing was naive CD8+ T cells from PBMCs. Receptors were obtained from a man younger than 35 in good health. Some clones in this sample may be carry-over from other donors' samples. CDR3s include the opening cysteine and the closing phenylalanine or tryptophan. D genes are given only for firm matches. Some rows mark clone size as missing; the rest say once, few, many or name a class of expanded clone.

TRBV11-2	-	-	TRBJ1-5	CASSLGAGNQPQHF	TGTGCCAGCAGCTTAGGGGCAGGCAATCAGCCCCAGCATTTT
TRBV9	TRBD1	-	TRBJ2-7	CASSVGIQGAVYEQYF	TGTGCCAGCAGCGTAGGAATTCAGGGGGCCGTCTACGAGCAGTACTTC
TRBV10-3	TRBD1	once	TRBJ2-2	CAISWTGLTGELFF	TGTGCCATCAGTTGGACAGGGTTAACCGGGGAGCTGTTTTTT
TRBV2	-	once	TRBJ1-1	CASRSLTANTEAFF	TGTGCCAGCAGATCACTTACAGCGAACACTGAAGCTTTCTTT
TRBV15	-	few	TRBJ1-1	CATSRAVTEAFF	TGTGCCACCAGCAGAGCGGTCACTGAAGCTTTCTTT
TRBV5-1	TRBD2	-	TRBJ2-7	CASSLDGGVHEQYF	TGCGCCAGCAGCTTGGATGGGGGGGTTCACGAGCAGTACTTC
TRBV5-4	TRBD1	once	TRBJ2-1	CASSLDRSYNEQFF	TGTGCCAGCAGCCTGGACAGGAGTTACAATGAGCAGTTCTTC
TRBV28	-	-	TRBJ2-3	CAIRTPRDTDTQYF	TGTGCCATCCGGACACCCCGAGACACAGATACGCAGTATTTT
TRBV7-3	TRBD1	-	TRBJ2-5	CASSFGTAQETQYF	TGTGCCAGCAGCTTCGGGACAGCCCAAGAGACCCAGTACTTC
TRBV27	-	-	TRBJ1-4	CASREGGPNEKLFF	TGTGCCAGCAGGGAAGGTGGACCTAATGAAAAACTGTTTTTT
TRBV29-1	-	-	TRBJ2-3	CSVAPGPGTSRTDTQYF	TGCAGCGTGGCCCCCGGACCAGGCACTTCACGGACAGATACGCAGTATTTT
TRBV28	-	-	TRBJ2-7	CASSFGQGMGEQYF	TGTGCCAGCAGTTTTGGGCAGGGGATGGGAGAGCAGTACTTC
TRBV19	TRBD2	-	TRBJ2-5	CASSIGLAGLQETQYF	TGTGCCAGTAGTATTGGCCTAGCGGGCCTACAAGAGACCCAGTACTTC
TRBV5-1	-	-	TRBJ1-5	CASSLVWGGKVFFPPLDQPQHF	TGCGCCAGCAGCTTGGTGTGGGGTGGTAAAGTCTTTTTTCCCCCCCTAGATCAGCCCCAGCATTTT
TRBV6-5	-	-	TRBJ2-2	CASSRGWPGELFF	TGTGCCAGCAGTCGAGGTTGGCCCGGGGAGCTGTTTTTT
TRBV9	TRBD2	-	TRBJ2-7	CASSIMREGRIEQYF	TGTGCCAGCAGCATCATGCGGGAGGGCCGGATCGAGCAGTACTTC
TRBV11-2	TRBD2	-	TRBJ2-1	CASSLEGRELNEQFF	TGTGCCAGCAGCTTAGAAGGGCGGGAGCTTAATGAGCAGTTCTTC
TRBV19	-	once	TRBJ2-7	CASSIGGFYEQYF	TGTGCCAGTAGTATAGGGGGATTTTACGAGCAGTACTTC
TRBV11-1	-	-	TRBJ2-3	CASSLADGTDTQYF	TGTGCCAGCAGCTTAGCCGACGGCACAGATACGCAGTATTTT
TRBV7-9	-	-	TRBJ2-7	CASSWDGDEQYF	TGTGCCAGCAGTTGGGATGGGGACGAGCAGTACTTC
TRBV6-1	-	-	TRBJ2-7	CASSERLPSEQYF	TGTGCCAGCAGTGAAAGATTACCCAGCGAGCAGTACTTC
TRBV21-1	-	-	TRBJ2-7	CASRRGREQYF	TGTGCCAGCCGCCGGGGGCGCGAGCAGTACTTC
TRBV6-1	TRBD2	-	TRBJ2-2	CASRLAANTGELFF	TGTGCCAGCAGACTAGCGGCGAACACCGGGGAGCTGTTTTTT
TRBV27	TRBD2	-	TRBJ2-3	CASSLLLPVWREGPDTQYF	TGTGCCAGCAGTCTATTATTACCCGTTTGGCGGGAGGGCCCTGATACGCAGTATTTT
TRBV7-9	-	-	TRBJ2-2	CASSLLRERNTGELFF	TGTGCCAGCAGCTTACTTCGGGAGAGGAACACCGGGGAGCTGTTTTTT
TRBV18	TRBD2	-	TRBJ2-7	CASSPGRGEAYEQYF	TGTGCCAGCTCACCGGGGCGGGGGGAAGCCTACGAGCAGTACTTC
TRBV7-2	TRBD2	once	TRBJ2-2	CASSNPPTAGGITGELFF	TGTGCCAGCAGCAACCCCCCCACAGCGGGAGGAATCACCGGGGAGCTGTTTTTT
TRBV6-1	-	-	TRBJ2-3	CASKLPGLTDTQYF	TGTGCCAGCAAACTACCGGGACTCACAGATACGCAGTATTTT
TRBV6-5	-	once	TRBJ1-5	CASRGYPYSNQPQHF	TGTGCCAGCAGAGGTTATCCGTATAGCAATCAGCCCCAGCATTTT
TRBV29-1	-	-	TRBJ2-5	CSVWGQMWETQYF	TGCAGCGTTTGGGGGCAAATGTGGGAGACCCAGTACTTC
TRBV9	-	-	TRBJ2-4	CASSVLASRRDIQYF	TGTGCCAGCAGCGTCTTAGCGTCCCGGAGGGACATTCAGTACTTC
TRBV27	-	-	TRBJ1-3	CASSCPWGLRSGNTIYF	TGTGCCAGCAGTTGCCCCTGGGGCCTACGCTCTGGAAACACCATATATTTT
TRBV7-9	TRBD2	-	TRBJ2-5	CASSPGTSRETQYF	TGTGCCAGCAGCCCAGGGACTAGTCGAGAGACCCAGTACTTC
TRBV5-4	-	few	TRBJ1-2	CASSLAVGPDGYTF	TGTGCCAGCAGCTTGGCAGTGGGGCCCGATGGCTACACCTTC
TRBV7-9	-	once	TRBJ2-7	CASSPAGGTFYEQYF	TGTGCCAGCAGCCCCGCCGGCGGGACCTTTTACGAGCAGTACTTC
TRBV27	TRBD2	-	TRBJ2-3	CASSLAAGVAPDTQYF	TGTGCCAGCAGTTTAGCAGCGGGAGTTGCCCCCGATACGCAGTATTTT
TRBV28	TRBD2	once	TRBJ2-1	CASSLNPGLGIYEQFF	TGTGCCAGCAGTTTAAACCCGGGACTAGGGATCTATGAGCAGTTCTTC
TRBV6-1	-	-	TRBJ2-1	CASRGPGQTYNEQFF	TGTGCCAGCAGGGGCCCTGGACAGACCTACAATGAGCAGTTCTTC
TRBV11-2	-	-	TRBJ2-7	CASSLDLLIPGLYEQYF	TGTGCCAGCAGCTTAGATCTCCTCATACCAGGGCTCTACGAGCAGTACTTC
TRBV5-1	TRBD2	-	TRBJ2-2	CASSLALAGGLLATGELFF	TGCGCCAGCAGCTTGGCACTAGCGGGAGGGCTTTTGGCCACCGGGGAGCTGTTTTTT
TRBV28	TRBD2	-	TRBJ2-2	CASKGLAGELFF	TGTGCCAGCAAAGGACTAGCGGGAGAGCTGTTTTTT